This T cell receptor beta chain was profiled in a study of blood T cell repertoires in COVID-19. Germline values: CDR1 SGDLS, CDR2 YYNGEE. The CDR3 runs to 13 residues. V lost 0 bases to trimming and J lost 4 bases, with 7 bases between them. Original methodology: Nucleated cell number was recorded as an estimate derived from reference gene primer amplification. Some clones are missing from TCRdb's copy, which holds only in-frame ones; the method was immunoSEQ multiplex PCR. V and J calls and clone size follow that table, whereas D and trimming were derived from the DNA. The data contain 120,000 or so clones, around 68% of them singletons.

The receptor was derived from a woman between 55 and 75 years old with acute or convalescent COVID-19. The specimen sequenced was peripheral blood. This chain links TRBV9 with TRBJ1-2, with D unresolved. CDR3 sequence reads: CASSVGGAYGYTF. CDR3 sequence (DNA): TGTGCCAGCAGCGTAGGGGGAGCCTATGGCTACACCTTC. Variable domain in full (rest from reference TRBV9 and TRBJ1-2): DSGVTQTPKHLITATGQRVTLRCSPRSGDLSVYWYQQSLDQGLQFLIQYYNGEERAKGNILERFSAQQFPDLHSELNLSSLELGDSALYFCASSVGGAYGYTFGSGTRLTVV.